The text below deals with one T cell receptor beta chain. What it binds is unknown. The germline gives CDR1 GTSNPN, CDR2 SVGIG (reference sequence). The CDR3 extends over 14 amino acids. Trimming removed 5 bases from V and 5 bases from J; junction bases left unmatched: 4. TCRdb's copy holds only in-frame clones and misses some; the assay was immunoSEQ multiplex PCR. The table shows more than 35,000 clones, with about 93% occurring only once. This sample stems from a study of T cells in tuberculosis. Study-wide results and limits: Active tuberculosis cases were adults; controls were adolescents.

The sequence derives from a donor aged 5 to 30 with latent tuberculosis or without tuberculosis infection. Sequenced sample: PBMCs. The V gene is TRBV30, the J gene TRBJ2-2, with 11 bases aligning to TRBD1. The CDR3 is CAWGQGARTGELFF. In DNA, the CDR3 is TGTGCCTGGGGACAGGGGGCGAGGACCGGGGAGCTGTTTTTT.